Sequencing of this T cell receptor beta chain was carried out in a study of technical replicates of blood from a handful of donors. The V gene end was trimmed by 7 bases and the J gene end by 7 bases; junction bases not matched to a gene: 12. Germline loops: CDR1 MNHEY, CDR2 SVGAGI. This CDR3 spans 15 amino acids. Assay used: immunoSEQ multiplex PCR; TCRdb lists only in-frame clones, some missing. In the table there are 98,000 or so clones, around 95% of which are singletons. The receptor was isolated from a human donor in good health. This chain connects TRBV6-5 to TRBJ2-3; 9 bases are shared with TRBD2. The sample consisted of T cells isolated from PBMCs. CDR3 residues: CASTPGGRAMNTQYF. Here the CDR3 DNA reads TGTGCCAGCACTCCCGGCGGGAGGGCCATGAATACGCAGTATTTT.